A single TCR beta chain is shown here with its context. Its antigen is undetermined. Alongside a J-beta primer mix, a sample-barcoded 5' primer served in a second PCR lasting about 6 to 12 cycles. TCRdb analysed the 5' RACE reads with MiXCR anew, one entry per CDR3 protein. Here the sample spans around 1.5 million distinct CDR3 sequences, roughly 30% being singletons. Per individual sample, total RNA of at least 5.5 micrograms was extracted. The sample originates from a study of blood T cells in healthy people across ages. Study results and caveats: More naive CD4+ cells and higher diversity were found in long-lived than in aged donors.

Material: blood. The clonotype was recovered from a woman under 40 in good health.

In DNA form, the CDR3 reads TGTGCCTGGGGACAGGGGGCGTATGGCTACACCTTC. It encodes CAWGQGAYGYTF. The chain employs TRBV30 and TRBJ1-2; 11 nucleotides match TRBD1. This CDR3 comprises 12 residues. CDR1 is GTSNPN and CDR2 is SVGIG in the germline V gene (reference sequence). J was trimmed by 5 bases and V by 5 bases; bases with no gene match: 1. Complete variable domain (other parts from reference TRBV30 and TRBJ1-2): SQTIHQWPATLVQPVGSPLSLECTVEGTSNPNLYWYRQAAGRGLQLLFYSVGIGQISSEVPQNLSASRPQDRQFILSSKKLLLSDSGFYLCAWGQGAYGYTFGSGTRLTVV.